The following is a T cell receptor (beta chain) sequence with its context. Germline lookup yields CDR1 DFQATT and CDR2 SNEGSKA (reference sequence). The V segment lost 4 bases and the J segment 4 bases; nucleotides outside the gene matches: 16. This CDR3 has 17 amino acids. This specimen belongs to a study of blood T cells in healthy people across ages. Study information: About one barcoded TCR beta cDNA was captured per two T cells.

Using a J-beta primer mix together with a sample-barcoded 5' primer, a second PCR was run for about 6 to 12 cycles. The template-switch adaptor, which had 12 random nucleotides, put a tag on each cDNA molecule. TCRdb re-analysed the 5' RACE reads in MiXCR, keeping a single row per CDR3 protein. Among roughly 1.9 million distinct CDR3 sequences listed, 30% to 40% were seen once. V and J are TRBV20-1 and TRBJ1-1, with TRBD1 matching over 9 bases. Sequenced sample: blood. The TCR comes from a human donor in good health. Here the CDR3 reads CSATNRRDRVTSTEAFF. The CDR3 bases are TGCAGTGCTACCAATCGAAGGGACAGGGTTACGAGCACTGAAGCTTTCTTT.